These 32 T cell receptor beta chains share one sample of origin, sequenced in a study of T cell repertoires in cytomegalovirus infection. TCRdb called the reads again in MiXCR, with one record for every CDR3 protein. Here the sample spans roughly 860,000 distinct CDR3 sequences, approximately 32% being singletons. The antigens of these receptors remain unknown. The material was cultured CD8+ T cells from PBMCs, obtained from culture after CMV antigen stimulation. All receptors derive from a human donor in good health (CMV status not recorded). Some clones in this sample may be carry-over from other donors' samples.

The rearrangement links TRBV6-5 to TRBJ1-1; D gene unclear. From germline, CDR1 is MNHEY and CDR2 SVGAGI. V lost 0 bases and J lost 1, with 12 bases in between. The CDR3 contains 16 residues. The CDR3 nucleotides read TGTGCCAGCAGTTACTCGACTGGTGCTGGGAACACTGAAGCTTTCTTT. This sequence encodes CASSYSTGAGNTEAFF.

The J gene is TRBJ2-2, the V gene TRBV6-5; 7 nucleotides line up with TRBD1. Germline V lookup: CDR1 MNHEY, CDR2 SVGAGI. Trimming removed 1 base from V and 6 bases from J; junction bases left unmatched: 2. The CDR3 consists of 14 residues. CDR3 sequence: CASSYYQGAGELFF. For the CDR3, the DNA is TGTGCCAGCAGTTACTATCAGGGGGCCGGGGAGCTGTTTTTT.

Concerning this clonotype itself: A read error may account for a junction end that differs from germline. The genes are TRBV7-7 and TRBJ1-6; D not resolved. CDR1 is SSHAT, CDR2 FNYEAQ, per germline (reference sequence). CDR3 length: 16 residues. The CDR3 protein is CASIADRSGYNSPLHF. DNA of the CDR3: TGTGCTAGCATCGCGGACCGCTCCGGCTATAATTCACCCCTCCACTTT.

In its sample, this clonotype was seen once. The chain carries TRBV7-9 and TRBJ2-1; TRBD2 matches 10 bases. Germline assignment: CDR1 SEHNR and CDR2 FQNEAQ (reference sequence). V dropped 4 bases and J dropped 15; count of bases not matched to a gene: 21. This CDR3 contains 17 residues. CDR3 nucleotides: TGTGCCAGCAGCTCAGATCCGGGACTAGCGTACTCCCAGGCTTGGTTCTTC. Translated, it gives CASSSDPGLAYSQAWFF.

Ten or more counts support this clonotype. The CDR3 bases are TGTGCCAGCAGTTTTGGTAGATTACACAATGAGCAGTTCTTC. Amino acids: CASSFGRLHNEQFF. The chain uses TRBV12-3 or TRBV12-4 and TRBJ2-1; D gene ambiguous. The CDR3 is 14 amino acids. V lost 3 bases and J lost 5, with 11 bases in between.

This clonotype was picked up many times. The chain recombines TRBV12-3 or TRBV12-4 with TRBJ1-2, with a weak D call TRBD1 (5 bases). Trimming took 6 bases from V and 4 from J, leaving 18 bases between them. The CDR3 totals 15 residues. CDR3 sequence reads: CASSMGDGGIYGYTF. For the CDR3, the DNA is TGTGCCAGCAGCATGGGGGATGGGGGTATCTATGGCTACACCTTC.

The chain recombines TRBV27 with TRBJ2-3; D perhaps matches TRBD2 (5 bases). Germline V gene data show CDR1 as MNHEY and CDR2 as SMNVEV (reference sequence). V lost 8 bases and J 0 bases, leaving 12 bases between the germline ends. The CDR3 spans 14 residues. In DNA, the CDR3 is TGTGCCAGCCGGGCGGGTCGGAGCACAGATACGCAGTATTTT. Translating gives CASRAGRSTDTQYF.

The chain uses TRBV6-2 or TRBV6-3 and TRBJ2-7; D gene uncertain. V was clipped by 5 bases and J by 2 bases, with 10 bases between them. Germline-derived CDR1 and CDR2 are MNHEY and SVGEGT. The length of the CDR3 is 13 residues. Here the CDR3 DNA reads TGTGCCAGCAGTCCCACGGCCGCCTACGAGCAGTACGTC. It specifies CASSPTAAYEQYV.

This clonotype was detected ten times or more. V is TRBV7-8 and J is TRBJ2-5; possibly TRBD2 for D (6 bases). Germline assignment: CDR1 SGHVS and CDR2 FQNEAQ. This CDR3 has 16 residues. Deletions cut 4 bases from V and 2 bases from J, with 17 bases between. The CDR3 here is CASSSRRAGIQETQYF. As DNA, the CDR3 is TGTGCCAGCAGCTCCCGGCGAGCGGGTATTCAAGAGACCCAGTACTTC.

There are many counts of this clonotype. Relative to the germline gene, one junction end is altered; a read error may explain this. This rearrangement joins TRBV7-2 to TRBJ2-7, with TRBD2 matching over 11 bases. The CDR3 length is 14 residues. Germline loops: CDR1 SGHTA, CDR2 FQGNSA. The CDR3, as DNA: TGTGCCAGCAGCATAGCGGGGGGGCCCTACGAGCAGTACTTC. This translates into CASSIAGGPYEQYF.

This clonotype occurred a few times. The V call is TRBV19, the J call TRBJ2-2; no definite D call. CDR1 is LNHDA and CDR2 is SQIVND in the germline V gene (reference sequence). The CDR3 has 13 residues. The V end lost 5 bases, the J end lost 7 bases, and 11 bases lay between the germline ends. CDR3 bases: TGTGCCAGTAGTTCCCCTCTAGACGGGGAGCTGTTTTTT. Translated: CASSSPLDGELFF.

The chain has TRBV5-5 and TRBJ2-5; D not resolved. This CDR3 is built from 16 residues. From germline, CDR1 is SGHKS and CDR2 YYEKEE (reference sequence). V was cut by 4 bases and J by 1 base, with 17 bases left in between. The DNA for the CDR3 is TGTGCCAGCAGCCCTGACTCAACCGAACCCCAAGAGACCCAGTACTTC. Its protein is CASSPDSTEPQETQYF.

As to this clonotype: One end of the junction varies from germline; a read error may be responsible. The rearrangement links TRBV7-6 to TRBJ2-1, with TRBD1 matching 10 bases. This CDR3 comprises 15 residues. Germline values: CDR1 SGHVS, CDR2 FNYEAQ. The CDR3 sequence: CTSSLGTGVNNEQFF. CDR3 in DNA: TGTACCAGCAGCCTCGGGACAGGGGTTAACAATGAGCAGTTCTTC.

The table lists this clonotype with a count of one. CDR3 sequence: CASSEVIGSGVMNTEAFF. The CDR3 DNA follows: TGTGCCAGCAGTGAAGTTATAGGGTCGGGGGTGATGAACACTGAAGCTTTCTTT. The rearrangement uses TRBV2 and TRBJ1-1; possible D gene TRBD1, 5 bases. V was trimmed by 1 base and J by 0 bases, leaving 18 bases between them. This CDR3 comprises 18 residues. Germline CDR1 reads SNHLY; CDR2 reads FYNNEI.

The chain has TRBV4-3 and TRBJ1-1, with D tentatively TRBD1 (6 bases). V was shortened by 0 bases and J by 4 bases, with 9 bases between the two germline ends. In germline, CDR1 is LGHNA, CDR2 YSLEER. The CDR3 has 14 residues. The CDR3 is CASSQEEGGTEAFF. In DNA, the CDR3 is TGCGCCAGCAGCCAAGAGGAAGGGGGCACTGAAGCTTTCTTT.

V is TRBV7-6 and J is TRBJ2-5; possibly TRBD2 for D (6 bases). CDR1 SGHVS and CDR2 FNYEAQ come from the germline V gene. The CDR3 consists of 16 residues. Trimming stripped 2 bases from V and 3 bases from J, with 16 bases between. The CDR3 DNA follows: TGTGCCAGCAGCTTAATGGTCCCTAGCGTCAAAGAGACCCAGTACTTC. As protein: CASSLMVPSVKETQYF. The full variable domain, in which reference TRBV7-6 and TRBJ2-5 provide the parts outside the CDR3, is GAGVSQSPRYKVTKRGQDVALRCDPISGHVSLYWYRQALGQGPEFLTYFNYEAQQDKSGLPNDRFSAERPEGSISTLTIQRTEQRDSAMYRCASSLMVPSVKETQYFGPGTRLLVL.

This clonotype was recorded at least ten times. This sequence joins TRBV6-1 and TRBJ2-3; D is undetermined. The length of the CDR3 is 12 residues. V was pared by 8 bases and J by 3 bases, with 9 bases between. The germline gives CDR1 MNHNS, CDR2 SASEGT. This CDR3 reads CASVLGTDTQYF. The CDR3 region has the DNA TGTGCCAGCGTCTTAGGGACAGATACGCAGTATTTT.

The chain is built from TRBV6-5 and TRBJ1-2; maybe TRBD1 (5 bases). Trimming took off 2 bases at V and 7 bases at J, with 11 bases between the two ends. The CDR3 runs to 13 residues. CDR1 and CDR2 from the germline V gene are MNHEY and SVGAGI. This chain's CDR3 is CASSYGRVGGYTF. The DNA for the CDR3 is TGTGCCAGCAGTTACGGCAGGGTGGGTGGCTACACCTTC.

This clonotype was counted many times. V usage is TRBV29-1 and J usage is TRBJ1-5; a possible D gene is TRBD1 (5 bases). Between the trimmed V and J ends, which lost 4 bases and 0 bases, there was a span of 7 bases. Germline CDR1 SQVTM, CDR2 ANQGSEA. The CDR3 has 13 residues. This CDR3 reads CSVVDSSNQPQHF. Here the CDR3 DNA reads TGCAGCGTTGTTGACAGTAGCAATCAGCCCCAGCATTTT.

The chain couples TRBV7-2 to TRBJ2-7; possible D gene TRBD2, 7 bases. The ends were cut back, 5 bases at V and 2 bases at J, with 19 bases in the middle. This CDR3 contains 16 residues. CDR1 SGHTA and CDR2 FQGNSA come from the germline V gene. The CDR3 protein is CASSPWGGTTPYEQYF. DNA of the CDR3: TGTGCCAGCAGCCCTTGGGGGGGGACAACCCCCTACGAGCAGTACTTC.

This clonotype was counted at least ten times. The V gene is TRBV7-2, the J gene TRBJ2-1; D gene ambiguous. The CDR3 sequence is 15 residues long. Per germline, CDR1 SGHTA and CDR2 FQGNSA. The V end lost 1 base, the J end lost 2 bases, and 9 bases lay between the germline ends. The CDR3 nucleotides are TGTGCCAGCAGCTTAGGACCCAGTCCCTACAATGAGCAGTTCTTC. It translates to CASSLGPSPYNEQFF.

As DNA, the CDR3 is TGCAGTGCTAGACCGTCGACTTACCAGGGGGCAGGTGAAGCTTTCTTT. This translates into CSARPSTYQGAGEAFF. The chain joins TRBV20-1 to TRBJ1-1; TRBD1 matches 8 bases. The V and J ends lost 2 bases and 7 bases, in that order; junction bases with no gene match: 15. Germline CDR1 and CDR2: DFQATT and SNEGSKA (reference sequence). This CDR3 is 16 amino acids long.

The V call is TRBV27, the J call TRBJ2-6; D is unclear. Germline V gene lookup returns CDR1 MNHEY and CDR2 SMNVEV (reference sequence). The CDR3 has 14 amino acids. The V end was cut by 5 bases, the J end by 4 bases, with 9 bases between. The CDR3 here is CASSLVVGANVLTF. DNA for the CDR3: TGTGCCAGCAGTCTGGTGGTAGGGGCCAACGTCCTGACTTTC.

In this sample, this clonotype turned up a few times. The DNA for the CDR3 is TGTGCCAGCAGTTTAGTAGGGGGCGCCCCCGGGGAGCTGTTTTTT. Translated, it gives CASSLVGGAPGELFF. This chain connects TRBV27 to TRBJ2-2; 7 positions agree with TRBD1. There are 15 residues in the CDR3. With 2 bases clipped from V and 6 bases from J, the junction kept 6 bases outside the gene matches. Germline-derived CDR1 and CDR2 are MNHEY and SMNVEV (reference sequence).

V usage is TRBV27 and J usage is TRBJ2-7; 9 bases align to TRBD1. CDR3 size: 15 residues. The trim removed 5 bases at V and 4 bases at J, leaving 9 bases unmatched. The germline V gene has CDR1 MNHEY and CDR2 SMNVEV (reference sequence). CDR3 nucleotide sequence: TGTGCCAGCAGTACACCGGGACAGGGTAGTTACGAGCAGTACTTC. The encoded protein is CASSTPGQGSYEQYF.

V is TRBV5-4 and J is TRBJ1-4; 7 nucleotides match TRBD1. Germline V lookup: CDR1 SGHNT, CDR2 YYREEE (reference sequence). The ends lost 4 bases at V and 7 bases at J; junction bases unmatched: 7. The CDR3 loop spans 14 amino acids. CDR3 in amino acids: CASSAQGEGEKLFF. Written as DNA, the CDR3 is TGTGCCAGCAGCGCCCAGGGGGAGGGTGAAAAACTGTTTTTT.

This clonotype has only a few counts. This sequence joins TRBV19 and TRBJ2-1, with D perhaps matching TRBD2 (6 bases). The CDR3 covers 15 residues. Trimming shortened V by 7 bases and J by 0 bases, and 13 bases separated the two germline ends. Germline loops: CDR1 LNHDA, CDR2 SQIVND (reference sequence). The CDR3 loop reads CASTRGASSYNEQFF. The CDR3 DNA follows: TGTGCCAGTACGCGCGGGGCAAGCTCCTACAATGAGCAGTTCTTC.

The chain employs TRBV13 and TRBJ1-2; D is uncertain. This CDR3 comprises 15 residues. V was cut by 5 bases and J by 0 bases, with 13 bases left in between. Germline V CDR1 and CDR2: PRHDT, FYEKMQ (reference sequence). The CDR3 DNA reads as TGTGCCAGCAGCCCACAACTGGGAGCTAACTATGGCTACACCTTC. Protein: CASSPQLGANYGYTF.

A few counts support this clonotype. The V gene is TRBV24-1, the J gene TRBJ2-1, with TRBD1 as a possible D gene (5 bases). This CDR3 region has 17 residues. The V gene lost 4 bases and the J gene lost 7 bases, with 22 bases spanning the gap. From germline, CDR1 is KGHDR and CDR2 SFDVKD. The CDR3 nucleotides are TGTGCCACCAGTGAAAGACAGACACGACCACCTCAAAATGAGCAGTTCTTC. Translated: CATSERQTRPPQNEQFF.

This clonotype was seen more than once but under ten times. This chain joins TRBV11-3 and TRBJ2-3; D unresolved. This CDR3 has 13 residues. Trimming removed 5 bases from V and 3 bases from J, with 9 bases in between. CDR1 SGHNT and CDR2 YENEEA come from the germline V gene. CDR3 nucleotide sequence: TGTGCCAGCAGCCCCTCCCGGACAGATACGCAGTATTTT. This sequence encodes CASSPSRTDTQYF. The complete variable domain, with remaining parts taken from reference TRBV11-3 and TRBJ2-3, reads EAGVVQSPRYKIIEKKQPVAFWCNPISGHNTLYWYLQNLGQGPELLIRYENEEAVDDSQLPKDRFSAERLKGVDSTLKIQPAELGDSAVYLCASSPSRTDTQYFGPGTRLTVL.

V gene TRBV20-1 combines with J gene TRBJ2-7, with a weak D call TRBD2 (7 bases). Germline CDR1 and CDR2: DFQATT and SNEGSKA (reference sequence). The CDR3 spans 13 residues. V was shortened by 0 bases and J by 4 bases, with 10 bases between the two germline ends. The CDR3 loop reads CSARDKGGYEQYV. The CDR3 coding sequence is TGCAGTGCTAGAGATAAGGGGGGGTACGAGCAGTACGTC.

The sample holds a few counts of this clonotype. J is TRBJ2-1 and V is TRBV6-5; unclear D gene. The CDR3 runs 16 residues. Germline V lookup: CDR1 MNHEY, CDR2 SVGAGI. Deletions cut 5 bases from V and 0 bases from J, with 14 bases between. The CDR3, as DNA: TGTGCCAGCAGTCTATACACGGAGAGCTCCTACAATGAGCAGTTCTTC. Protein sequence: CASSLYTESSYNEQFF.